These 8 T cell receptor beta chains came from one sample sequenced in a study of cytomegalovirus exposure and HLA in healthy donors. PCR amplification relied on 60 Vbeta primers (plus 13 Jbeta primers). Sequencing was performed with immunoSEQ multiplex PCR; in TCRdb, only in-frame clones are kept and a portion is missing. The repertoire holds fewer than 200,000 clones, with roughly 12% as singletons. Source material: PBMCs. Every receptor here comes from a man between 45 and 60 years old in good health and CMV-seropositive.

This clone was detected only a few times. The V gene is TRBV30, the J gene TRBJ2-1, with TRBD2 identical over 7 bases. The CDR3 is made up of 16 amino acids. V trimming: 4 bases; J trimming: 0 bases; junction bases outside the gene matches: 9. Germline CDR1 and CDR2: GTSNPN and SVGIG (reference sequence). CDR3 region: CAWKQLLASSYNEQFF. The CDR3 region has the DNA TGTGCCTGGAAACAACTACTAGCGAGCTCCTACAATGAGCAGTTCTTC.

The V gene is TRBV28, the J gene TRBJ1-2, with unresolved D. CDR1 is MDHEN, CDR2 SYDVKM, per germline. This CDR3 has 14 amino acids. Trimming took off 5 bases at V and 4 bases at J, with 14 bases between the two ends. The CDR3 DNA is TGTGCCAGCAGTCCGGGAAGACCCATCTATGGCTACACCTTC. Its protein product is CASSPGRPIYGYTF.

This clone was counted only a few times. J is TRBJ1-6 and V is TRBV2; 7 nucleotides align to TRBD1. Germline lookup yields CDR1 SNHLY and CDR2 FYNNEI. Trimming removed 4 bases from V and 6 bases from J; junction bases left unmatched: 3. The CDR3 totals 14 residues. This CDR3 reads CASSVDRVNSPLHF. The CDR3 DNA reads as TGTGCCAGCAGTGTCGACAGGGTTAATTCACCCCTCCACTTT.

The chain employs TRBV4-2 and TRBJ1-2; the D is unclear. V gave up 1 base and J gave up 9 bases, with 15 bases separating them. The CDR3 is made up of 14 amino acids. CDR1 is LGHNA and CDR2 is YNFKEQ in the germline V gene. CDR3 nucleotide sequence: TGTGCCAGCAGCCAAGGATCCCCCCTACCCCGCTACACCTTC. Protein sequence: CASSQGSPLPRYTF.

Written as DNA, the CDR3 is TGCGCCAGCAGCCAAGATACAGGACCCAATCAGCCCCAGCATTTT. Translation: CASSQDTGPNQPQHF. J is TRBJ1-5 and V is TRBV4-3; tentatively, D is TRBD1 (5 bases). The CDR3 runs to 15 residues. Germline V CDR1 and CDR2: LGHNA, YSLEER. V was trimmed by 0 bases and J by 3 bases, leaving 9 bases between them.

The chain combines TRBV29-1 with TRBJ1-1, with D possibly TRBD1 on 6 matching bases. The CDR3 spans 14 residues. Trimming shortened V by 6 bases and J by 0 bases, and 14 bases separated the two germline ends. From germline, CDR1 is SQVTM and CDR2 ANQGSEA. Here the CDR3 reads CSVLRTVLNTEAFF. The CDR3 nucleotides read TGCAGCGTGCTCAGGACAGTTTTGAACACTGAAGCTTTCTTT.

This clone was counted only a few times. This chain uses TRBV2 with TRBJ2-5; 7 nucleotides align to TRBD1. Looked up from germline, CDR1 is SNHLY and CDR2 is FYNNEI. CDR3 length equals 12 residues. V shed 6 bases, J shed 5 bases, and the junction held 3 bases outside the gene matches. CDR3: CASRGGGETQYF. For the CDR3, the DNA is TGTGCCAGCAGAGGGGGCGGGGAGACCCAGTACTTC.

The chain links TRBV5-6 to TRBJ1-2, with 8 bases aligning to TRBD1. J lost 4 bases, V lost 2 bases, and 4 bases had no gene match. The CDR3 totals 14 residues. The V gene's germline CDR1 is SGHDT and CDR2 YYEEEE. Here the CDR3 DNA reads TGTGCCAGCAGCTTCTCCGGGACAGGCTATGGCTACACCTTC. As protein: CASSFSGTGYGYTF.